What follows describes a single T cell receptor beta chain. This CDR3 spans 13 amino acids. Trimming removed 4 bases from V and 2 bases from J, with 8 bases in between. The data originate from a study of blood T cell repertoires in COVID-19. Study information: Samples representing acute and convalescent COVID-19 were sourced from the United States, Italy and Spain. PBMCs, B-cell-depleted T cells, or T cells provided the cDNA or gDNA that made up the material.

In the authors' workflow: Nucleated cell counts were estimated from reference gene primer amplification. The protocol was immunoSEQ multiplex PCR, while the TCRdb copy is restricted to in-frame clones and leaves out a portion. Clone size and the V and J calls come from that table; the DNA yielded D and trimming. The data hold fewer than 450,000 clones, with around 91% observed a single time. The clonotype was recovered from a woman under 30 who had recovered from COVID-19. The rearrangement uses TRBV12-3 or TRBV12-4 and TRBJ2-5; the D gene is possibly TRBD2 (5 bases). The sample taken for sequencing was peripheral blood. The DNA of the CDR3 is TGTGCCAGCAGTTACCGGGAACAAGAGACCCAGTACTTC. Residues: CASSYREQETQYF.